This section outlines one T cell receptor (beta chain) sequence together with its context. No antigen is known for it. Base qualities are missing; no much larger clone stands one base away. These data are taken from a study of human T cells and chemical hapten exposure (dated by TCRdb to 2020 to 2022). For the wider study: For sensitization, 2% DPC in acetone was applied to a roughly 2 cm by roughly 2 cm area of upper inner arm skin. The mostly female patient cohort included alopecia areata with under or over 50% scalp involvement, alopecia totalis and alopecia universalis. Throughout the approximately 25-week study period, patients were also given weekly therapeutic DPC doses on the scalp. Libraries were combined into a pool for sequencing, and differences in TCR yield between samples came mainly from small differences in library volumes within the pool. Around 29 alopecia patients provided blood for TCR sequencing at one to four time points (pre-sensitization, 2, 6 and 24 weeks). Peripheral blood TCR repertoire changes were tracked in vivo in alopecia patients during primary and secondary sensitization to the hapten diphenylcyclopropenone (DPC). Patch testing was performed on the upper back with Finn chambers containing 0.01% DPC, and the patch tests were scored after 6 days according to International Contact Dermatitis Research Group standards. Blood samples were taken from patients before sensitization (week 0) and then at 2, 6 and about 24 weeks after DPC sensitization.

Library generation was performed with RACE. Sequencing relied on a NextSeq 500. During library preparation, unique molecular identifiers were attached to individual cDNA molecules so that TCRs could be counted in a quantitative, reproducible way. Each blood RNA sample was used to sequence both TCR alpha and TCR beta chains. Per the authors' processing: Samples had a median of approximately 93,000 TCRs, with a range from roughly 23,224 to 700,000. V, J and CDR3 annotation of the TCR reads was carried out using the Decombinator software suite. For the PS versus PT1 abundance plots, all samples were subsampled to the same number of TCRs (28,000). TCRs were defined as expanded if absent before sensitization and observed at least eight times at the 2-week time point. TCRdb passed the public sequencing reads through fastp at Q25 and MiXCR, retaining productive beta sequences. Rows merge per CDR3 protein into single entries with the most common DNA and genes. TCRdb's processing, not the authors', yielded these V and J calls. The sample yields roughly 97,000 distinct CDR3 sequences; around 25% were counted once. Over 9% of the sample rests with the top ten.

The label giving this sample's time point can be read as: patch test 3, about 24 weeks after DPC sensitization. This specimen's treatment or condition label, per the study, means: therapeutic diphenylcyclopropenone sensitization with weekly scalp DPC. At every patch-test visit, the blood draw took place before the patch test was put on. Eligible patients were aged 18 to 70, diagnosed with alopecia, deemed suitable for DPC therapy, and excluded if pregnant. Total RNA was isolated from unfractionated whole blood collected in Tempus Blood RNA tubes. In the germline V gene (reference sequence), CDR1 corresponds to SSHAT and CDR2 to FNYEAQ. The CDR3 sequence holds 13 residues, the cysteine and phenylalanine included. CDR3 DNA only is kept here, 39 bases in frame from base 1. Trimming removed 4 bases from V and 8 bases from J, leaving 11 bases between the germline ends. Paper-wide results and their limitations: Repeated subsampling changed both the strength of the expansion versus patch-test correlation and the threshold at which the correlation became significant. Because all patients had alopecia, a presumed autoimmune disease, the immune response of the patients might differ from that of healthy individuals. Significantly more large CDR3 similarity clusters were formed by expanded TCRs than by pre-sensitization or healthy control sets, consistent with antigen-driven responses. Patch test score correlated positively with the number of PT1 expanded TCRs, reaching significance at thresholds 8, 16 and 32 but not at 4. DPC sensitization did not change the number of TCRs with a frequency above 1 in 1000, and there was no evidence of changes in global repertoire structure.

This chain is built from TRBV7-7 and TRBJ1-4; matching of 5 bases hints at TRBD1 as the D gene. The TCR originated in a man aged 40-55 years with alopecia areata. Some clones in this sample may be carry-over from other donors' samples. The sequencing used whole blood, collected in connection with sensitization to the hapten diphenylcyclopropenone (DPC). The DNA is TGTGCCAGCAGCTCCCAGGGAGGAGAAAAACTGTTTTTT. It is translated as CASSSQGGEKLFF. The CDR3 plus the reference TRBV7-7 and TRBJ1-4 genes for the other parts give the full variable domain: GAGVSQSPRYKVTKRGQDVTLRCDPISSHATLYWYQQALGQGPEFLTYFNYEAQPDKSGLPSDRFSAERPEGSISTLTIQRTEQRDSAMYRCASSSQGGEKLFFGSGTQLSVL.